This T cell receptor (beta chain) comes out of a study of Japanese encephalitis immunity and Zika vaccine responses. Study-wide background: Participants got three 5.0 ug alum-adjuvanted ZPIV doses at weeks 0, 4, 28. Stimulation used either flavivirus-conserved or non-conserved ZIKV pools, or pre-vaccination JEV or YFV peptides.

PBMCs were CFSE-labeled and cultured for under seven days with peptide pools at around 1.1 ug/mL each. Live CD56-CD19-CD16-CD3+CD4+ cells with low CFSE were sorted unfixed as proliferating CD4 T cells. This clonotype is labeled as large. One entry per CDR3 protein, called by TCRdb with MiXCR from the 5' RACE reads. The data show about 410 distinct CDR3 sequences, with about 0.73% seen just once and about 32% held by the top ten. After removal of 4 bases from V and 3 bases from J, the junction contained 7 bases not matched to a gene. The CDR3 is made up of 16 amino acids. Germline CDR1 SGDLS, CDR2 YYNGEE.

The input for sequencing was antigen-activated CD4+ T cells from blood, cultured, taken during a Zika inactivated vaccine study. V and J are TRBV9 and TRBJ2-2, with TRBD2 matching 9 bases. The origin of this receptor is an adult woman who received an inactivated Zika virus vaccine. As DNA, the CDR3 is TGTGCCAGCAGCCGCGGGGGGGGGGCGGACACCGGGGAGCTGTTTTTT. This codes for CASSRGGGADTGELFF.